The clone carrying this TCR beta chain has just a few counts. Its specificity is not known. V was cut by 0 bases and J by 8 bases, with 15 bases left in between. The CDR3 runs to 15 residues. Germline-derived CDR1 and CDR2 are SGHRS and YFSETQ. The data are from a study of identical twins. Study-wide points: Abundant beta clonotypes from cord blood bore fewer insertions; memory repertoires lacked this pattern. The study found weaker excess twin sharing in beta out-of-frame sequences. In drawing conclusions, the study used cross-sectional statistical analysis and did not follow the same donors.

Each CDR3 protein gets one entry after TCRdb re-called the 5' RACE reads with MiXCR. The sample comprises 750,000 to 950,000 distinct CDR3 sequences, 12% of which are singletons, and 1.5% to 2% rests with the top ten. These data also featured in a second study, about yellow fever vaccine responses in identical twins.

This TCR came from a woman aged 18-29 years in good health. The chain links TRBV5-1 to TRBJ2-1; D unresolved. Sequenced: PBMCs. This chain's CDR3 is CASSLGLVSGDEQFF. CDR3 DNA sequence: TGCGCCAGCAGCTTGGGATTGGTTTCAGGCGATGAGCAGTTCTTC. The whole variable domain, remainder taken from reference TRBV5-1 and TRBJ2-1, is KAGVTQTPRYLIKTRGQQVTLSCSPISGHRSVSWYQQTPGQGLQFLFEYFSETQRNKGNFPGRFSGRQFSNSRSEMNVSTLELGDSALYLCASSLGLVSGDEQFFGPGTRLTVL.